This T cell receptor beta chain stems from a study of beta chain features in type 1 diabetes. Unmatched junction bases numbered 6, after V lost 2 bases and J lost 2 bases. CDR3 length equals 17 residues. The germline V gene encodes CDR1 LGHNA and CDR2 YSLEER. This clone was seen a handful of times. TCRB transcripts that were expressed got sequenced, as all of the isolated RNA had been reverse transcribed. Sequenced by immunoSEQ multiplex PCR; TCRdb stores in-frame clones only, minus some. The sample includes under 950,000 clones, roughly 15% of them seen just once. The V and J genes are TRBV4-3 and TRBJ2-5, with TRBD2 identical over 12 bases. The sequencing input was naive CD4+ T cells from blood. The receptor comes from a woman between 18 and 29 years old in good health. CDR3 protein: CASSQTHGTSGQETQYF. The CDR3, as DNA: TGCGCCAGCAGCCAAACCCACGGGACTAGCGGGCAAGAGACCCAGTACTTC.